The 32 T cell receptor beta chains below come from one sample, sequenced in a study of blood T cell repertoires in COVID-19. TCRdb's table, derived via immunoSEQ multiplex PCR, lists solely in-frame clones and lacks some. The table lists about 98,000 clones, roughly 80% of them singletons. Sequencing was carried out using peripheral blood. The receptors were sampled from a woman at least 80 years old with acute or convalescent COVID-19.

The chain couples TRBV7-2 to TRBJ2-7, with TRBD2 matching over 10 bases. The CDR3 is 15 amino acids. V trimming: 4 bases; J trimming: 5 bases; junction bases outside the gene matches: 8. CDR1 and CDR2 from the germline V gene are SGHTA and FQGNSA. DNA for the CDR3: TGTGCCAGCAGCTATGGGACTAGCGCCATCCACGAGCAGTACGTC. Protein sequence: CASSYGTSAIHEQYV.

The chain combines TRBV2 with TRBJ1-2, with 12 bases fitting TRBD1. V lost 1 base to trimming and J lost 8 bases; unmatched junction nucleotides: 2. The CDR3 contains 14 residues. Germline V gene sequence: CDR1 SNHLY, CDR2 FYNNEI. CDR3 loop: CASSEEGQGAGYTF. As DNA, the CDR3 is TGTGCCAGCAGTGAAGAGGGACAGGGGGCGGGCTACACCTTC.

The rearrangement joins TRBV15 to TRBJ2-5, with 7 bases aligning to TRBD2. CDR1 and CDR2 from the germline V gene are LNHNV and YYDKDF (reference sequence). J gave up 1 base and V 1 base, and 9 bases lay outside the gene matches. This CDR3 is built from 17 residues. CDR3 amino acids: CATSRGYGEGSQETQYF. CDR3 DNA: TGTGCCACCAGCAGAGGGTATGGGGAGGGGTCCCAAGAGACCCAGTACTTC.

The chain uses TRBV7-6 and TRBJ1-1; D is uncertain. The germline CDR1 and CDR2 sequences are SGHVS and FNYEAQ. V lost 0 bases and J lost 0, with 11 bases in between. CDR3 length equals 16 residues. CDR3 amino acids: CASSLAPPGLNTEAFF. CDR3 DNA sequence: TGTGCCAGCAGCTTAGCCCCACCAGGTCTGAACACTGAAGCTTTCTTT. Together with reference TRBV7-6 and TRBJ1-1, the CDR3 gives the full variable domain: GAGVSQSPRYKVTKRGQDVALRCDPISGHVSLYWYRQALGQGPEFLTYFNYEAQQDKSGLPNDRFSAERPEGSISTLTIQRTEQRDSAMYRCASSLAPPGLNTEAFFGQGTRLTVV.

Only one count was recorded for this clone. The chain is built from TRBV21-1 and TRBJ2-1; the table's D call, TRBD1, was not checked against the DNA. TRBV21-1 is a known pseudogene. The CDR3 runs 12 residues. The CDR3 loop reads CASRDSYNEQFF. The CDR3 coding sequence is TGTGCCAGCCGCGACAGTTACAATGAGCAGTTCTTC.

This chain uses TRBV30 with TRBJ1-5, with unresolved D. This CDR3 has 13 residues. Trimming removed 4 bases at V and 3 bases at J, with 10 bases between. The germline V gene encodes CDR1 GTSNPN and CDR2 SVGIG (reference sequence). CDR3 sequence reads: CAWNDKLNQPQHF. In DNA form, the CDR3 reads TGTGCCTGGAACGATAAACTCAATCAGCCCCAGCATTTT.

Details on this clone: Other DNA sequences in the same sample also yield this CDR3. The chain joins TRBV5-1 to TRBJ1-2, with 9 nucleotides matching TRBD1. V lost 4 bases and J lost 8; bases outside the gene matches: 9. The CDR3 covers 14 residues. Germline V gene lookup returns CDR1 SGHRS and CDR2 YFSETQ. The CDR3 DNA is TGCGCCAGCAGCCCGGCGGGACAGGGAGGAGGCTACACCTTC. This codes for CASSPAGQGGGYTF.

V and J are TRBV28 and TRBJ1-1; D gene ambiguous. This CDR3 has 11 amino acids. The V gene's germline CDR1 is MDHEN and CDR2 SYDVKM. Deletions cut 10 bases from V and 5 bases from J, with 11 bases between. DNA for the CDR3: TGTGCCACAGGCCGGTGGACTGAAGCTTTCTTT. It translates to CATGRWTEAFF.

The CDR3 loop is CAWSRFQGANTEAFF. The CDR3 DNA reads as TGTGCCTGGAGTAGGTTTCAGGGGGCAAACACTGAAGCTTTCTTT. V and J are TRBV30 and TRBJ1-1; 8 bases are a match to TRBD1. The CDR3 runs 15 residues. After removal of 2 bases from V and 2 bases from J, the junction contained 7 bases not matched to a gene. The germline CDR1 and CDR2 sequences are GTSNPN and SVGIG (reference sequence).

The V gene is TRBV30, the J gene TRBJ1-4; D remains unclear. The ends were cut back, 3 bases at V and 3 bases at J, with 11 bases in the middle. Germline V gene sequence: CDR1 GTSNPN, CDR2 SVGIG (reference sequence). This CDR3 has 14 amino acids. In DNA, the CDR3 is TGTGCCTGGAGGAAATCCCAGGCTAATGAAAAACTGTTTTTT. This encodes CAWRKSQANEKLFF.

CDR3 in DNA: TGTGCCAGCAGTGAGGGGAGTCAGCGAGGGACCCAGTACTTC. Protein: CASSEGSQRGTQYF. The J gene is TRBJ2-5, the V gene TRBV6-1, with D possibly TRBD2 on 5 matching bases. The CDR3 sequence is 14 residues long. Germline V gene lookup returns CDR1 MNHNS and CDR2 SASEGT. Trimming pared 3 bases from V and 7 bases from J, leaving 15 bases between.

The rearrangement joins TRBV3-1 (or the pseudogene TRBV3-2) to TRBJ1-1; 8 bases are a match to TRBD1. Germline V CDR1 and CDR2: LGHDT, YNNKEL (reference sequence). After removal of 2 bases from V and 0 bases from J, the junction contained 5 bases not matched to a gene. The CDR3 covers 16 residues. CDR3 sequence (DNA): TGTGCCAGCAGCCAACCCCAGGGGGCGATGAACACTGAAGCTTTCTTT. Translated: CASSQPQGAMNTEAFF.

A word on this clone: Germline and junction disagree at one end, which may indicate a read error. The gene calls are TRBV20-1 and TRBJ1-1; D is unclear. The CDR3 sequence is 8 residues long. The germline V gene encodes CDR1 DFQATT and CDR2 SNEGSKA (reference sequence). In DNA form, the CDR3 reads TGCAGTGCTAATGAGGGCCACTTT. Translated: CSANEGHF.

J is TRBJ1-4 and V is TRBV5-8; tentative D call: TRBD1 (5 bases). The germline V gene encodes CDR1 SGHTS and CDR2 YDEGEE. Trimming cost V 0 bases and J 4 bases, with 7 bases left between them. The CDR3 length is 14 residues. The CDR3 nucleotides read TGTGCCAGCAGCTTGGGACAGTTTAATGAAAAACTGTTTTTT. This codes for CASSLGQFNEKLFF.

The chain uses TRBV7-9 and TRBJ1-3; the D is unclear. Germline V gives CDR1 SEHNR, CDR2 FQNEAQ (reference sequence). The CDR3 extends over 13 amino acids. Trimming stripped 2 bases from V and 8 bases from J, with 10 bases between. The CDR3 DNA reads TGTGCCAGCAGCTTAAGTCGATTAGACACCATATATTTT. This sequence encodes CASSLSRLDTIYF. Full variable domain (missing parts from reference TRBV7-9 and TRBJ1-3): DTGVSQNPRHKITKRGQNVTFRCDPISEHNRLYWYRQTLGQGPEFLTYFQNEAQLEKSRLLSDRFSAERPKGSFSTLEIQRTEQGDSAMYLCASSLSRLDTIYFGEGSWLTVV.

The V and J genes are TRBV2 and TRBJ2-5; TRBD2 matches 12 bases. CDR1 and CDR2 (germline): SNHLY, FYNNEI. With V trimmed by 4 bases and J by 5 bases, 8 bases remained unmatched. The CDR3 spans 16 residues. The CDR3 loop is CASSASGGASVETQYF. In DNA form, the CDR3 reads TGTGCCAGCAGTGCTAGCGGGGGGGCGTCGGTGGAGACCCAGTACTTC. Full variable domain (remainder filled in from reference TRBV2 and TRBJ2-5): EPEVTQTPSHQVTQMGQEVILRCVPISNHLYFYWYRQILGQKVEFLVSFYNNEISEKSEIFDDQFSVERPDGSNFTLKIRSTKLEDSAMYFCASSASGGASVETQYFGPGTRLLVL.

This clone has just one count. The CDR3 protein is CASSSGLGGNQPQHF. The CDR3 DNA sequence: TGTGCCAGCAGCTCTGGTCTAGGGGGCAATCAGCCCCAGCATTTT. The J gene is TRBJ1-5, the V gene TRBV7-2; D perhaps matches TRBD1 (5 bases). CDR1 is SGHTA, CDR2 FQGNSA, per germline. This CDR3 contains 15 residues. V was cut by 4 bases and J by 2 bases, with 12 bases left in between.

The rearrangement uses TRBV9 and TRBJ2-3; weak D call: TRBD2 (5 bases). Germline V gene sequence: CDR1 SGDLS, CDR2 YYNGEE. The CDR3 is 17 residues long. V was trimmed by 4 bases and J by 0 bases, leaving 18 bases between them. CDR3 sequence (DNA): TGTGCCAGCAGCCCCCGAGGGTGGGGAGAGAGCACAGATACGCAGTATTTT. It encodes CASSPRGWGESTDTQYF.

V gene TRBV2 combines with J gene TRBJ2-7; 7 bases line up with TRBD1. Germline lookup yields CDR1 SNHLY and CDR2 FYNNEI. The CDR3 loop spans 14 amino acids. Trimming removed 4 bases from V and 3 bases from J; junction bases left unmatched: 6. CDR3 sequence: CASSARQGHYEQYV. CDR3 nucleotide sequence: TGTGCCAGCAGTGCAAGACAGGGCCACTACGAGCAGTACGTC.

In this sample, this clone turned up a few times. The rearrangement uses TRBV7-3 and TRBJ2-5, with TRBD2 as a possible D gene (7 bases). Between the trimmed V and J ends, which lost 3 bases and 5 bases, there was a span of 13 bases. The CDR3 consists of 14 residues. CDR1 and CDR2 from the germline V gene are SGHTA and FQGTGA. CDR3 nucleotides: TGTGCCAGCAGCTTCTTCGGGGGGCCGGAGACCCAGTACTTC. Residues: CASSFFGGPETQYF.

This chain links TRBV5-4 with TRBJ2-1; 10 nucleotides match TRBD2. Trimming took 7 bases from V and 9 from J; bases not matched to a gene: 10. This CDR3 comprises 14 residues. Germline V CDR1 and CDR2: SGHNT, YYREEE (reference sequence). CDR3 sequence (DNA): TGTGCCAGCCAAACTAGCGGGGCCGTTGGTGAGCAGTTCTTC. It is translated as CASQTSGAVGEQFF.

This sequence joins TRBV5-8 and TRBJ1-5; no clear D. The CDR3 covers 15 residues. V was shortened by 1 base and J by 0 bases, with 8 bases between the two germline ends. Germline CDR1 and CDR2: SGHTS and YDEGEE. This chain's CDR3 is CASSLTDNSNQPQHF. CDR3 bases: TGTGCCAGCAGCTTGACAGACAATAGCAATCAGCCCCAGCATTTT.

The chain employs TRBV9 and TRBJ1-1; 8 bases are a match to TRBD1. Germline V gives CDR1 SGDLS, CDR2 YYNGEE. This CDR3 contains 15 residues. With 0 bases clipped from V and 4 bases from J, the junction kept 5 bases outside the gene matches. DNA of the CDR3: TGTGCCAGCAGCGTAGCTCCCACAGGGGGCACTGAAGCTTTCTTT. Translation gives CASSVAPTGGTEAFF.

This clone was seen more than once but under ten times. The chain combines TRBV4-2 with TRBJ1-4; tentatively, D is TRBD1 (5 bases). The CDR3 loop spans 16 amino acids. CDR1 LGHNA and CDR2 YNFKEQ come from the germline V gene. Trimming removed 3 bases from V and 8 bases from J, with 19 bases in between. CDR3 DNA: TGTGCCAGCAGCCAGAACCCAACAGGTATCGGGGAAAAACTGTTTTTT. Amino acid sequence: CASSQNPTGIGEKLFF.

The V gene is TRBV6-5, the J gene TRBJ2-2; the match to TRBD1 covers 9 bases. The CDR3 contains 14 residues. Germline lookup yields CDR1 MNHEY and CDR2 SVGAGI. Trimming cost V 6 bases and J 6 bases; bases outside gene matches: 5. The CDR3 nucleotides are TGTGCCAGCAGGCGGGGACAGGGTTCCGGGGAGCTGTTTTTT. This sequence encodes CASRRGQGSGELFF.

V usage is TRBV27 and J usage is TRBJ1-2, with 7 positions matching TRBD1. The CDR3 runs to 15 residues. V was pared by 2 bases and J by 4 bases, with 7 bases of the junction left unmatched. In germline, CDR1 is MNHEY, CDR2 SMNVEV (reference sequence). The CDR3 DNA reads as TGTGCCAGCAGTTTAAAAGGGGGCGGGGCCTATGGCTACACCTTC. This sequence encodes CASSLKGGGAYGYTF.

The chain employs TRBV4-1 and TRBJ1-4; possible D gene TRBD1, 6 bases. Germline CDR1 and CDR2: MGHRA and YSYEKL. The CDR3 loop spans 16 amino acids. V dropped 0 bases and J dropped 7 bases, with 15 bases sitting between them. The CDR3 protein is CASSQDPRGGAEKLFF. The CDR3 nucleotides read TGCGCCAGCAGCCAAGACCCACGGGGGGGGGCTGAAAAACTGTTTTTT.

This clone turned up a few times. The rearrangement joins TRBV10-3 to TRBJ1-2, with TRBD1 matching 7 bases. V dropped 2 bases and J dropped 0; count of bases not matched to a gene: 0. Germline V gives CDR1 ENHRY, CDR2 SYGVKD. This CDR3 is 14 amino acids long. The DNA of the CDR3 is TGTGCCATCAGTGAGGGGACAGCTAACTATGGCTACACCTTC. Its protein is CAISEGTANYGYTF.

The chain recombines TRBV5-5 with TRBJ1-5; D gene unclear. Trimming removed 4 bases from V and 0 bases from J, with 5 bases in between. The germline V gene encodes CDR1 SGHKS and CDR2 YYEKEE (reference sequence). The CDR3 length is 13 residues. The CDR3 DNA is TGTGCCAGCAGCCCAGATAGCAATCAGCCCCAGCATTTT. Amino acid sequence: CASSPDSNQPQHF.

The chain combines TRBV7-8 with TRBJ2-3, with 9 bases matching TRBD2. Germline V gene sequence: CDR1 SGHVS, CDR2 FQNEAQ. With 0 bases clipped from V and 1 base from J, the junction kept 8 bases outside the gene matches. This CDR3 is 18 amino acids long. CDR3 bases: TGTGCCAGCAGCTTAGCCGCGGGGGGGGCCCGACGCACAGATACGCAGTATTTT. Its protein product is CASSLAAGGARRTDTQYF.

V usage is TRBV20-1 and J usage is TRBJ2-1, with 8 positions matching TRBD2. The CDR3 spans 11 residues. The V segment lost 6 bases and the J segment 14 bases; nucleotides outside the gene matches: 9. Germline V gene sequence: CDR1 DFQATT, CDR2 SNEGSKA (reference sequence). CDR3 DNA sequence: TGCAGTGCATTAGCGGGACTCGAAAAGTTCTTC. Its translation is CSALAGLEKFF.

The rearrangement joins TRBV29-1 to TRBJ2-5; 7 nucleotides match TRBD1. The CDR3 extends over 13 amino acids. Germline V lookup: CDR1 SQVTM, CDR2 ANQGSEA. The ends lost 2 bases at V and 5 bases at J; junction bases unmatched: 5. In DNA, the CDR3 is TGCAGCGTTGAACGACAGGGCGGTGAGACCCAGTACTTC. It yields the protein CSVERQGGETQYF.